The 6 T cell receptor beta chains given below trace back to one sample, sequenced in a study of OX40 agonist ivuxolimab in advanced cancers. Data came from immunoSEQ multiplex PCR; TCRdb stores just in-frame clones and leaves some out. Of tens of thousands of clones listed, more than 75% are singletons. Source: CD4+ or CD8+ T cells sorted from blood, taken in a trial of the OX40 agonist ivuxolimab. The source is an adult with an advanced solid tumor such as melanoma, head and neck, liver or kidney cancer.

This clone was seen only a few times. This rearrangement joins TRBV4-2 to TRBJ1-1; D unclear. Trimming pared 4 bases from V and 9 bases from J, leaving 6 bases between. The CDR3 is 10 amino acids. Per germline, CDR1 LGHNA and CDR2 YNFKEQ. CDR3 amino acids: CASSPEKAFF. The CDR3 bases are TGTGCCAGCAGCCCTGAAAAAGCTTTCTTT.

This clone was observed a single time. The V gene is TRBV2, the J gene TRBJ1-5, with TRBD1 matching 8 bases. V was pared by 5 bases and J by 5 bases, with 5 bases of the junction left unmatched. The CDR3 sequence is 14 residues long. From germline, CDR1 is SNHLY and CDR2 FYNNEI. The CDR3 DNA reads TGTGCCAGCAGTCTTGGACAGGGTTATCAGCCCCAGCATTTT. Encoded protein: CASSLGQGYQPQHF.

The rearrangement uses TRBV2 and TRBJ1-6, with TRBD1 identical over 9 bases. The CDR3 consists of 16 residues. The junction had 7 bases not matched to a gene; V was cut back by 1 base and J by 9 bases. Germline-derived CDR1 and CDR2 are SNHLY and FYNNEI. CDR3 amino acids: CASSEEWDRVGSPLHF. In nucleotides, the CDR3 is TGTGCCAGCAGTGAAGAGTGGGACAGGGTTGGTTCACCCCTCCACTTT.

This clone appeared a few times. The chain uses TRBV4-1 and TRBJ2-7; D is undetermined. CDR3 length: 17 amino acids. V was shortened by 0 bases and J by 3 bases, with 18 bases between the two germline ends. Germline V gene lookup returns CDR1 MGHRA and CDR2 YSYEKL. This CDR3 is CASSQDPGVSGFYEQYV. In DNA, the CDR3 is TGCGCCAGCAGCCAAGATCCGGGCGTGAGTGGGTTCTACGAGCAGTACGTC.

The chain combines TRBV7-2 with TRBJ2-7; 10 positions match TRBD2. Germline V gives CDR1 SGHTA, CDR2 FQGNSA. The V segment lost 0 bases and the J segment 3 bases; nucleotides outside the gene matches: 8. CDR3 length equals 17 residues. Here the CDR3 DNA reads TGTGCCAGCAGCTTAGCCAGGCCGGGACTAGCGCTCTACGAGCAGTACTTC. Protein: CASSLARPGLALYEQYF.

The chain employs TRBV11-2 and TRBJ2-7; D not resolved. There are 15 residues in the CDR3. V dropped 3 bases and J dropped 0 bases, with 12 bases sitting between them. CDR1 and CDR2 (germline): SGHAT, FQNNGV. Here the CDR3 reads CASSFLAGVSYEQYF. The CDR3 DNA sequence: TGTGCCAGCAGCTTTTTGGCAGGAGTCTCCTACGAGCAGTACTTC.